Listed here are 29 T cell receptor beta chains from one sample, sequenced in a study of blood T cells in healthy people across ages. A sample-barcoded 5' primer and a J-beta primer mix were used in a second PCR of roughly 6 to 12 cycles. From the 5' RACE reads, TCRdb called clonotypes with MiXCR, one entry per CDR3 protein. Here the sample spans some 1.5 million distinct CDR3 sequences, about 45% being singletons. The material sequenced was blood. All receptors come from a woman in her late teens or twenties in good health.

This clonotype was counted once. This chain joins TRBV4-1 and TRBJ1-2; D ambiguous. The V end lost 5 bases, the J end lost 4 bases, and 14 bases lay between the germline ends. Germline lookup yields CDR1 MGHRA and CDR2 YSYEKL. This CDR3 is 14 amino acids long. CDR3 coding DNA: TGCGCCAGCAGCGCCTCCTCCAGAGCCTATGGCTACACCTTC. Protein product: CASSASSRAYGYTF.

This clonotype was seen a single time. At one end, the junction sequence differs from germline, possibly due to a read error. The CDR3: CVSSPRGTGGSYEQYF. The CDR3 DNA sequence: TGTGTCAGCTCACCACGCGGGACAGGTGGTTCCTACGAGCAGTACTTC. The chain employs TRBV18 and TRBJ2-7; 8 nucleotides match TRBD1. The CDR3 spans 16 residues. Per germline, CDR1 KGHSH and CDR2 LQKENI.

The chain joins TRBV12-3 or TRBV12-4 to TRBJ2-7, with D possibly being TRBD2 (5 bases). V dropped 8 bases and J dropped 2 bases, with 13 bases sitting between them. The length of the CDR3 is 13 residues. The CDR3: CASGGTHAYEQYF. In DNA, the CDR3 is TGTGCCAGCGGAGGAACACACGCCTACGAGCAGTACTTC.

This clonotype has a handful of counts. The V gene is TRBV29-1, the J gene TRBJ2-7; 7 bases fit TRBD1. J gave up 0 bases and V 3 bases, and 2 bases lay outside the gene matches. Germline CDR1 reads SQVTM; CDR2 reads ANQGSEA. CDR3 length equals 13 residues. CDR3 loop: CSVEGQSSYEQYF. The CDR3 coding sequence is TGCAGCGTTGAGGGACAGAGCTCCTACGAGCAGTACTTC.

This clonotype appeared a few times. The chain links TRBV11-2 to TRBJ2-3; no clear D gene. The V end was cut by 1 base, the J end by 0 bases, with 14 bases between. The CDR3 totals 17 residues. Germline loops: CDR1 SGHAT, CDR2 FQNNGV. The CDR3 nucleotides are TGTGCCAGCAGCTTAGTTTATAGTGGAACTAGCACAGATACGCAGTATTTT. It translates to CASSLVYSGTSTDTQYF.

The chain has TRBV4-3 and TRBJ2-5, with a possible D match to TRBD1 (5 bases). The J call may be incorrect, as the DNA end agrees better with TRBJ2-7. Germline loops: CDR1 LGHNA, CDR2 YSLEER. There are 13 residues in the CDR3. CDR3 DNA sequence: TGCGCCAGCAGCCAACTGCAGGGCCACGAGCAGTACTTC. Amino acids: CASSQLQGHEQYF.

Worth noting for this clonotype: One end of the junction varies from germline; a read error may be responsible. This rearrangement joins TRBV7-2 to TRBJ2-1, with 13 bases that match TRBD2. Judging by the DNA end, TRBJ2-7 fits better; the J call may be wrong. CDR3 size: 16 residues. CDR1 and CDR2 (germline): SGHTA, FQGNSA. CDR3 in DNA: TGCGCCAGCAGCCGCGGACTAGCGGGAGTATACAATGAGCAGTACTTC. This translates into CASSRGLAGVYNEQYF.

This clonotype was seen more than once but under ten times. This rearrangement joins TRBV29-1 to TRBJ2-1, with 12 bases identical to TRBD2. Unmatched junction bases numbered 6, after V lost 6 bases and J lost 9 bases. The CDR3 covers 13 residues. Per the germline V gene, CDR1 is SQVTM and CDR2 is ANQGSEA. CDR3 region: CSVSSGRVSEQFF. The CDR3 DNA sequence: TGCAGCGTGTCTAGCGGGAGGGTCAGTGAGCAGTTCTTC.

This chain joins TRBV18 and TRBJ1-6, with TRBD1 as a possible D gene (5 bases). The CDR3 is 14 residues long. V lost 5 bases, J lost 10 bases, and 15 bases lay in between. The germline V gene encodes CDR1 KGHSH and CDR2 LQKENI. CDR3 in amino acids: CASSRDALNSPLHF. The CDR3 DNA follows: TGTGCCAGCTCAAGGGACGCCTTAAACTCACCCCTCCACTTT.

In DNA, the CDR3 is TGCGCCAGCAGCTTGGATGTAGGGGTCGAGCAGTACTTC. Translating it yields CASSLDVGVEQYF. The V call is TRBV5-1, the J call TRBJ2-5; perhaps TRBD1 as D (5 bases). The end of the DNA aligns better with TRBJ2-7, so the J call may be wrong. The germline V gene has CDR1 SGHRS and CDR2 YFSETQ. The CDR3 runs to 13 residues.

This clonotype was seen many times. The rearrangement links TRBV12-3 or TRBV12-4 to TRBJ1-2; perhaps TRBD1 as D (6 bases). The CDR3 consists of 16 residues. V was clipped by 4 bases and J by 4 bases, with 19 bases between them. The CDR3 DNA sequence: TGTGCCAGCAGTTCAACCCGGGACATGAACTTCTATGGCTACACCTTC. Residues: CASSSTRDMNFYGYTF.

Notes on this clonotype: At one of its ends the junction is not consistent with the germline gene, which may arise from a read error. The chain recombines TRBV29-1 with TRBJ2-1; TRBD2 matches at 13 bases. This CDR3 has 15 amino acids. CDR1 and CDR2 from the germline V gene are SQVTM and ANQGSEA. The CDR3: CSGTFGTSGNNERFF. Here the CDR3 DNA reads TGCAGCGGTACCTTTGGGACTAGCGGGAACAATGAGCGGTTCTTC.

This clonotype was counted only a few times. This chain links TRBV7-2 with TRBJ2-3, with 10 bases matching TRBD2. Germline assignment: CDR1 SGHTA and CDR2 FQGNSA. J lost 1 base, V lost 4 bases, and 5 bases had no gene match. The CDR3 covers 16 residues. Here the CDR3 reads CASSSIGTSGTDTQYF. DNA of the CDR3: TGTGCCAGCAGCTCCATCGGGACTAGCGGCACAGATACGCAGTATTTT.

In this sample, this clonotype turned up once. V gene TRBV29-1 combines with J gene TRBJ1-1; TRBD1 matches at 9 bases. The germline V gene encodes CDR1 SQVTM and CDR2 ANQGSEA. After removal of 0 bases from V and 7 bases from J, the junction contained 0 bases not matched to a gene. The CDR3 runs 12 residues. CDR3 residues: CSVEETGGEAFF. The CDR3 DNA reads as TGCAGCGTTGAAGAGACAGGGGGTGAAGCTTTCTTT.

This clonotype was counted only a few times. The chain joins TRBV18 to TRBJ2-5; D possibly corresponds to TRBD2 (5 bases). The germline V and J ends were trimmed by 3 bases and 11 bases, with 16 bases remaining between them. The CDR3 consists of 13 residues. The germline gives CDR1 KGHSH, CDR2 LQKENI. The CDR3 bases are TGTGCCAGCTCACCGGGAGAATACAATGAGCAGTACTTC. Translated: CASSPGEYNEQYF.

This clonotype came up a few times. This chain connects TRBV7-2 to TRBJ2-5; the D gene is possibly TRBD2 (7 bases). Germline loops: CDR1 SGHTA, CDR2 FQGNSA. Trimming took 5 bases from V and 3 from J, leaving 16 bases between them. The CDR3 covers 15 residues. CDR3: CASSPGTLAKETQYF. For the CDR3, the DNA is TGTGCCAGCAGCCCAGGGACACTAGCGAAAGAGACCCAGTACTTC.

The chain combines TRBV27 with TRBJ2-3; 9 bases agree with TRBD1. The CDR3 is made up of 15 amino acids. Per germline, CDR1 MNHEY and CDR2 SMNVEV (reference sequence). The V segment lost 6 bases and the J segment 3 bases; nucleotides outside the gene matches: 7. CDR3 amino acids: CASSKSGTGTDTQYF. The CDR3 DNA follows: TGTGCCAGCAGCAAGTCCGGGACAGGGACAGATACGCAGTATTTT.

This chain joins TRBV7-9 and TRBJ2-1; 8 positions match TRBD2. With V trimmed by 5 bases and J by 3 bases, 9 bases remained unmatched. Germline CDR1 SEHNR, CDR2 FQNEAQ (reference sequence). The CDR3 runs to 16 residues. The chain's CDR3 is CASSGGGSGDYNEQFF. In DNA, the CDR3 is TGTGCCAGCAGCGGGGGGGGTAGCGGGGACTACAATGAGCAGTTCTTC.

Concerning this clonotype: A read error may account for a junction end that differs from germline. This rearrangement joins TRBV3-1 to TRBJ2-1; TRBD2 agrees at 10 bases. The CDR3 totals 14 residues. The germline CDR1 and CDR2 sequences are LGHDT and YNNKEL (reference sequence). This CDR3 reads CACSPLAGESEQFF. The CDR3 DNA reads TGTGCCTGCAGCCCTCTAGCGGGAGAAAGCGAGCAGTTCTTC.

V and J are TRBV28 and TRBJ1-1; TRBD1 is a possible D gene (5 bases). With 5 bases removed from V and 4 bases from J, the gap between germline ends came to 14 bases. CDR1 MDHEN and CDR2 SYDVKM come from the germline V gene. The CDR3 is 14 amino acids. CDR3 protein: CASSVLGQGTEAFF. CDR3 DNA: TGTGCCAGCAGTGTCTTGGGCCAGGGCACTGAAGCTTTCTTT. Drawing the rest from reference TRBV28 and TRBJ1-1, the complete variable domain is DVKVTQSSRYLVKRTGEKVFLECVQDMDHENMFWYRQDPGLGLRLIYFSYDVKMKEKGDIPEGYSVSREKKERFSLILESASTNQTSMYLCASSVLGQGTEAFFGQGTRLTVV.

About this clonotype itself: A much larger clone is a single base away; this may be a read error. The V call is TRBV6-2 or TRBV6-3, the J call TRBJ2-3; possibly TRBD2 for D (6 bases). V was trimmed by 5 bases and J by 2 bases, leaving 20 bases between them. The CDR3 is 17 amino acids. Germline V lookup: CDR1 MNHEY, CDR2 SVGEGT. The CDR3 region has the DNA TGTGCCAGCAGTACTACCGGGACTCGCGTCGACACAGATACGCAGTATTTT. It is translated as CASSTTGTRVDTDTQYF.

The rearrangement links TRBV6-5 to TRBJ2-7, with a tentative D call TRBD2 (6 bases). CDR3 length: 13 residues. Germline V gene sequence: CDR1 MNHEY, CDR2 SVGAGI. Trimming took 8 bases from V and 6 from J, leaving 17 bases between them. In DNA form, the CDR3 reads TGTGCCAGCGCGATTAGCGGAGTCTGCGAGCAGTACTTC. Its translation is CASAISGVCEQYF.

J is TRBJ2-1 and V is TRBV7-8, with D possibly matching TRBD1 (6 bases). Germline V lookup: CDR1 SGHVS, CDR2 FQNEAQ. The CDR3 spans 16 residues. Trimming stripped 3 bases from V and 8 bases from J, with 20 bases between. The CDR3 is CASSLETGMGFHEQFF. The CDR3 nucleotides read TGTGCCAGCAGCTTGGAAACAGGGATGGGTTTCCATGAGCAGTTCTTC.

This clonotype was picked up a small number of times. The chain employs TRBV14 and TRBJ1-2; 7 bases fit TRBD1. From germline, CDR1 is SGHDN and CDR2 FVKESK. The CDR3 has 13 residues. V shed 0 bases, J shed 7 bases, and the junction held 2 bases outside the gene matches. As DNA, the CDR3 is TGTGCCAGCAGCCAAGACAGGACAGGTGGCTACACCTTC. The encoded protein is CASSQDRTGGYTF.

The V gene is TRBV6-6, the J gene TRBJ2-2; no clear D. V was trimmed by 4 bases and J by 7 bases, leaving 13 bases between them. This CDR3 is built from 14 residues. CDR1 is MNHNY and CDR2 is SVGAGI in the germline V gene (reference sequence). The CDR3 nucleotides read TGTGCCAGCAGTTCTCCTGGGGTTTTCGGGGAGCTGTTTTTT. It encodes CASSSPGVFGELFF.

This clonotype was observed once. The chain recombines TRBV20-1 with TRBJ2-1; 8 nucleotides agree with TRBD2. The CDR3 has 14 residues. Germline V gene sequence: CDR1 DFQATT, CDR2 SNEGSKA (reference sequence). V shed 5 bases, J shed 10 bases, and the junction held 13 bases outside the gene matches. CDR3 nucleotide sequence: TGCAGTGCTGAGTCCCGGGGGGGCTTTGGCGAGCAGTTCTTC. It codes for CSAESRGGFGEQFF.

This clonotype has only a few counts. Here the CDR3 DNA reads TGTGCCAGCAGCTTAGGCACAACGACATCCGATACGCAGTATTTT. The encoded protein is CASSLGTTTSDTQYF. The rearrangement joins TRBV7-2 to TRBJ2-3; D call uncertain. With 1 base removed from V and 6 bases from J, the gap between germline ends came to 14 bases. This CDR3 contains 15 residues. CDR1 is SGHTA, CDR2 FQGNSA, per germline.

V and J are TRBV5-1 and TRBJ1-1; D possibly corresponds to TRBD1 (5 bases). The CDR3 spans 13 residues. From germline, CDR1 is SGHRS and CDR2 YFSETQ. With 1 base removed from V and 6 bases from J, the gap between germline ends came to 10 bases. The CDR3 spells CASSLMDTSEAFF. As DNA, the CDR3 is TGCGCCAGCAGCTTGATGGACACCTCTGAAGCTTTCTTT.

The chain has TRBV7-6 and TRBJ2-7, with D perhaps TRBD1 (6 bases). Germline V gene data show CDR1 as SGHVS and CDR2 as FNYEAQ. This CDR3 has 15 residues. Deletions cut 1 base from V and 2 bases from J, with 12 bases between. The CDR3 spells CASSLEQGNTYEQYF. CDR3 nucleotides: TGTGCCAGCAGCTTAGAACAGGGAAACACCTACGAGCAGTACTTC. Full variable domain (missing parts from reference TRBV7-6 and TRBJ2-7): GAGVSQSPRYKVTKRGQDVALRCDPISGHVSLYWYRQALGQGPEFLTYFNYEAQQDKSGLPNDRFSAERPEGSISTLTIQRTEQRDSAMYRCASSLEQGNTYEQYFGPGTRLTVT.